This paragraph covers one TCR beta chain sequence. These data belong to a study of blood T cells in healthy people across ages. V lost 1 base to trimming and J lost 8 bases, with 3 bases between them. This CDR3 has 11 residues. Per the germline V gene, CDR1 is MNHEY and CDR2 is SVGEGT. The authors ran a second PCR of 7 to 11 cycles using a sample-barcoded 5' primer and a J-beta primer mix. TCRdb redid the calling of the 5' RACE reads with MiXCR, one entry per CDR3 protein. The table includes roughly 930,000 distinct CDR3 sequences, 40% to 60% detected once. The donors, aged roughly 6 to 90, were healthy Caucasians from Russia. Total RNA, at least 5 micrograms per sample, came from PBMCs.

The TCR sequence derives from a man aged 25 to 45 in good health. This rearrangement joins TRBV6-2 or TRBV6-3 to TRBJ2-1; D uncertain. Sequencing used blood. The CDR3 is CASSYWYEQFF. CDR3 in DNA: TGTGCCAGCAGTTACTGGTATGAGCAGTTCTTC.